This T cell receptor beta chain was identified in a study of blood T cell repertoires in COVID-19. Study at large: In each case, the material was cDNA or gDNA derived from T cells, B-cell-depleted T cells, or PBMCs.

Trimming cost V 3 bases and J 2 bases, with 10 bases left between them. Germline V gene lookup returns CDR1 SEHNR and CDR2 FQNEAQ (reference sequence). The CDR3 spans 14 residues. Data came from immunoSEQ multiplex PCR; TCRdb stores just in-frame clones and leaves some out. The sample includes some 250,000 clones, roughly 88% of them seen just once. The chain couples TRBV7-9 to TRBJ1-1; perhaps TRBD1 as D (6 bases). The specimen sequenced was peripheral blood. This TCR was sampled from a man between 40 and 49 years old with acute or convalescent COVID-19. Written as DNA, the CDR3 is TGTGCCAGCAGCTTCGGACAGTCCAACACTGAAGCTTTCTTT. Amino acids: CASSFGQSNTEAFF.